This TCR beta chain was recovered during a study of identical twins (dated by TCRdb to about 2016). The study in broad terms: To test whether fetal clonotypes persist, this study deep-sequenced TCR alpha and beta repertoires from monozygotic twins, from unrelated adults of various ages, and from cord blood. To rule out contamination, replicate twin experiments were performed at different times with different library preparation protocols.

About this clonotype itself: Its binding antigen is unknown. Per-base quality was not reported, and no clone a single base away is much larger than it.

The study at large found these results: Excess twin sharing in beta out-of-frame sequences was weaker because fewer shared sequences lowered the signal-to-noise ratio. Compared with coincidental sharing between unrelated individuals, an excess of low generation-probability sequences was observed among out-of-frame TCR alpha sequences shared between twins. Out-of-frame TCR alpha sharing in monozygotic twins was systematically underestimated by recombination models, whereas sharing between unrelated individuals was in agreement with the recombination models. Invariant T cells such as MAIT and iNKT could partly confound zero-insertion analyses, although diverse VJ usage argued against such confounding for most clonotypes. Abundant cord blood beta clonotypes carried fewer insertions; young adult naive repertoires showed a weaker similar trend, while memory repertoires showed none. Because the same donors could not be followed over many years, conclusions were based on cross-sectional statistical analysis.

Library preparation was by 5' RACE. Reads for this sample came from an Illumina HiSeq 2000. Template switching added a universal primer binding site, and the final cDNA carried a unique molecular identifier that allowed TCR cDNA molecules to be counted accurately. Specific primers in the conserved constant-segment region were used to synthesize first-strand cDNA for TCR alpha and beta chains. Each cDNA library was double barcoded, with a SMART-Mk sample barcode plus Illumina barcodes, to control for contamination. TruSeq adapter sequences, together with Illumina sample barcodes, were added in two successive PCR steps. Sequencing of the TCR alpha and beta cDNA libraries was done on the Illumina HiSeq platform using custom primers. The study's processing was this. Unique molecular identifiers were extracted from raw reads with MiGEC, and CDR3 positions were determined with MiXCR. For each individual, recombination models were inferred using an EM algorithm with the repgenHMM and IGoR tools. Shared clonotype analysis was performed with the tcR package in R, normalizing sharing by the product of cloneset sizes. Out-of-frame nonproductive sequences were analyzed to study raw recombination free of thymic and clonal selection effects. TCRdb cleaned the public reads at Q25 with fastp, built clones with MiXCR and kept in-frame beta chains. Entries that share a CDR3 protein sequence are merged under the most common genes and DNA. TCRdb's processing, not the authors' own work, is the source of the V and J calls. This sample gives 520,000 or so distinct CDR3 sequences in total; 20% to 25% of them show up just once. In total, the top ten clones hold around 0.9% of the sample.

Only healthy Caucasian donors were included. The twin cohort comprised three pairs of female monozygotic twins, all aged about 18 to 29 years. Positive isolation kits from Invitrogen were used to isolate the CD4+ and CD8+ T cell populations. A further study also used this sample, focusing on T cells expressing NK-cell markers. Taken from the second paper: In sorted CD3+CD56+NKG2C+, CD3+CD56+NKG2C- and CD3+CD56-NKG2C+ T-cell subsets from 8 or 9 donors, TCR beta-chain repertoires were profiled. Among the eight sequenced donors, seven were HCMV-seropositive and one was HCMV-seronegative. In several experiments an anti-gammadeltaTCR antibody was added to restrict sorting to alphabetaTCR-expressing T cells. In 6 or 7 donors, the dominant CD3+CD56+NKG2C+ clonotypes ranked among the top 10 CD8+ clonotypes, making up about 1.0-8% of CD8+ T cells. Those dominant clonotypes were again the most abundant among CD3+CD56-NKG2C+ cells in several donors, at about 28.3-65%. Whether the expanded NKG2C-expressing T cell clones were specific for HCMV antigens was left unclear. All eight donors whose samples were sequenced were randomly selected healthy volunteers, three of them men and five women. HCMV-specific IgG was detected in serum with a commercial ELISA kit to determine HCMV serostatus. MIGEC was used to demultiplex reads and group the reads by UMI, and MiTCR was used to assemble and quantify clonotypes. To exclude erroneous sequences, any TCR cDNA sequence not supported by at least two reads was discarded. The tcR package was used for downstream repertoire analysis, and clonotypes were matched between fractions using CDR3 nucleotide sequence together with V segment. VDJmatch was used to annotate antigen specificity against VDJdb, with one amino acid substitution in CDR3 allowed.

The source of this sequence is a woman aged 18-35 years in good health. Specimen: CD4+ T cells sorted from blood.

The nucleotide sequence reads TGTGCCAGCAGTTACTCCCGGACAGGGATCGGGGAGCTGTTTTTT. It specifies CASSYSRTGIGELFF. Recombination linked TRBV6-5 to TRBJ2-2; TRBD1 fits 8 bases in the junction. Trimming leaves V shorter by 0 bases and J shorter by 7 bases, with the junction holding 4 bases beyond the gene matches. The germline V gene provides CDR1 MNHEY and CDR2 SVGAGI. Its CDR3 holds 15 amino acids, cysteine through phenylalanine. Only the CDR3 part of the read is kept: 45 bases, read in frame from the first base.